A single sample gave rise to the 10 T cell receptor beta chains below, sequenced in a study of CD8 T cells in ankylosing spondylitis. In TCRdb, the 5' RACE reads were re-called with MiXCR into one record per CDR3 protein. The sample has 85,000 to 100,000 distinct CDR3 sequences; roughly 8.3% are singletons. Sequencing was performed on blood, either unsorted or a sorted T cell fraction (not recorded which). These TCRs come from a male donor with ankylosing spondylitis or in good health (not recorded which).

This clonotype was observed many times. The chain carries TRBV12-3 or TRBV12-4 and TRBJ2-1; D gene ambiguous. This CDR3 comprises 11 residues. V dropped 8 bases and J dropped 3 bases, with 5 bases sitting between them. The CDR3 here is CASGDYNEQFF. Here the CDR3 DNA reads TGTGCCAGCGGAGACTACAATGAGCAGTTCTTC.

As regards this clonotype: Sequence at one end of the junction differs from germline and may be a read error. The rearrangement joins TRBV20-1 to TRBJ2-7; 8 bases align to TRBD2. This CDR3 has 14 amino acids. Germline V gene lookup returns CDR1 DFQATT and CDR2 SNEGSKA (reference sequence). In DNA form, the CDR3 reads TGCAGTACTCAGGAACTAGCGGAGTTCTACGGGCAGTACTTC. Its protein is CSTQELAEFYGQYF.

This clonotype was seen only once. A much larger clone sits a single nucleotide away, making a read error possible. The gene calls are TRBV10-3 and TRBJ1-4; D uncertain. The CDR3 consists of 15 residues. Trimming stripped 3 bases from V and 3 bases from J, with 11 bases between. The germline gives CDR1 ENHRY, CDR2 SYGVKD. The CDR3 nucleotides read TGTGCCATCAGTGAAGTCGGCAGATCTAATGAAAAACTGTTTTTT. This codes for CAISEVGRSNEKLFF.

This clonotype appeared many times. This chain uses TRBV9 with TRBJ2-3; D remains unclear. CDR3 length: 15 amino acids. The germline CDR1 and CDR2 sequences are SGDLS and YYNGEE. V shed 4 bases and J shed 1 base, with 13 bases lying between them. CDR3 sequence reads: CASSLGLVGTDTQYF. In nucleotides, the CDR3 is TGTGCCAGCAGCCTTGGTCTAGTGGGCACAGATACGCAGTATTTT.

This clonotype was detected many times. This chain joins TRBV5-1 and TRBJ2-1; weak D call: TRBD1 (5 bases). The V gene lost 2 bases and the J gene lost 0 bases, with 9 bases spanning the gap. Germline-derived CDR1 and CDR2 are SGHRS and YFSETQ. The CDR3 has 15 amino acids. As DNA, the CDR3 is TGCGCCAGCAGCTTTGGGGCCACCTCCTACAATGAGCAGTTCTTC. Translated, it gives CASSFGATSYNEQFF.

This clonotype showed up just once. This may be a read error: a much more frequent sequence differs by one nucleotide. The chain is built from TRBV11-3 and TRBJ2-7; the D gene could be TRBD1 or TRBD2 (5 bases each). V lost 5 bases and J lost 3, with 17 bases in between. Germline assignment: CDR1 SGHNT and CDR2 YENEEA. The length of the CDR3 is 15 residues. CDR3 nucleotides: TGTGCCAGCAGCCTGGGACCTTATCCATTCTACGAGCAGTACTTC. Residues: CASSLGPYPFYEQYF.

This clonotype has more than one count but fewer than ten. The V and J genes are TRBV12-3 or TRBV12-4 and TRBJ1-5; D call uncertain. The length of the CDR3 is 13 residues. V lost 2 bases and J lost 6, with 8 bases in between. CDR3 coding DNA: TGTGCCAGCAGTTTATCACCCGGTCAGCCCCAGCATTTT. Protein sequence: CASSLSPGQPQHF.

In this sample, this clonotype turned up once. A much larger clone is a single base away; this may be a read error. The chain couples TRBV7-9 to TRBJ1-2; tentatively, D is TRBD1 (5 bases). Germline V gene data show CDR1 as SEHNR and CDR2 as FQNEAQ (reference sequence). CDR3 size: 14 residues. CDR3: CVSSLLGREYGYTF. CDR3 nucleotides: TGTGTCAGCAGCTTACTCGGCAGGGAGTATGGCTACACCTTC. The whole variable domain, remainder taken from reference TRBV7-9 and TRBJ1-2, is DTGVSQNPRHKITKRGQNVTFRCDPISEHNRLYWYRQTLGQGPEFLTYFQNEAQLEKSRLLSDRFSAERPKGSFSTLEIQRTEQGDSAMYLCVSSLLGREYGYTFGSGTRLTVV.

There are many counts of this clonotype. The rearrangement joins TRBV27 to TRBJ1-2; possible D gene TRBD1, 5 bases. V was shortened by 6 bases and J by 3 bases, with 11 bases between the two germline ends. Germline V CDR1 and CDR2: MNHEY, SMNVEV (reference sequence). There are 13 residues in the CDR3. The DNA of the CDR3 is TGTGCCAGCAGAGGACAAACCTACTATGGCTACACCTTC. It codes for CASRGQTYYGYTF.

Ten or more counts support this clonotype. CDR3: CATKGGTGGPDTQYF. The CDR3 DNA reads TGTGCCACAAAAGGGGGGACAGGGGGCCCAGATACGCAGTATTTT. The chain employs TRBV10-3 and TRBJ2-3; 12 bases map to TRBD1. Unmatched junction bases numbered 9, after V lost 10 bases and J lost 4 bases. Germline loops: CDR1 ENHRY, CDR2 SYGVKD. CDR3 length equals 15 residues.